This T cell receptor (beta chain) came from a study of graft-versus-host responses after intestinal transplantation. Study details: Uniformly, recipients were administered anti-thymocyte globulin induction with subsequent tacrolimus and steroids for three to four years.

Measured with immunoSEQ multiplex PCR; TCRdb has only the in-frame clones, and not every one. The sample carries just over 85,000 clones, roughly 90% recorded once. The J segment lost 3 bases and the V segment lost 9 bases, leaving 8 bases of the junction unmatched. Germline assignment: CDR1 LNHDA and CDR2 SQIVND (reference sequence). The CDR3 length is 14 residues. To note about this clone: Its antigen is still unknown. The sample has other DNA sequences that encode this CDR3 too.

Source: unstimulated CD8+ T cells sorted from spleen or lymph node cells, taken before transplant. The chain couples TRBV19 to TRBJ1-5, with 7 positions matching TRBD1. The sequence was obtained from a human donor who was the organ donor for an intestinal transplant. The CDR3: CASTTQGLNQPQHF. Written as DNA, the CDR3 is TGTGCCAGCACCACACAGGGGCTCAATCAGCCCCAGCATTTT.